This TCR beta chain was obtained from a study of blood T cell repertoires in COVID-19. Study-level background: COVID-19 samples collected from the United States, Italy and Spain covered acute and convalescent phases.

Assay used: immunoSEQ multiplex PCR; TCRdb lists only in-frame clones, some missing. The data show about 150,000 clones, with roughly four fifths seen just once and roughly 2% held by the top ten. Trimming cost V 3 bases and J 3 bases, with 8 bases left between them. Germline assignment: CDR1 LNHDA and CDR2 SQIVND (reference sequence). The CDR3 consists of 14 residues. Sequencing was done on a sample of peripheral blood. The clonotype comes from a woman of 80 years or more with acute or convalescent COVID-19. V and J are TRBV19 and TRBJ1-4; no clear D gene. CDR3 sequence reads: CASSMWAANEKLFF. The DNA for the CDR3 is TGTGCCAGTAGTATGTGGGCAGCTAATGAAAAACTGTTTTTT. Full variable domain (outside the CDR3, taken from reference TRBV19 and TRBJ1-4): DGGITQSPKYLFRKEGQNVTLSCEQNLNHDAMYWYRQDPGQGLRLIYYSQIVNDFQKGDIAEGYSVSREKKESFPLTVTSAQKNPTAFYLCASSMWAANEKLFFGSGTQLSVL.